This passage covers 12 T cell receptor beta chains from one sample sequenced in a study of blood T cell repertoires in COVID-19. Assay used: immunoSEQ multiplex PCR; TCRdb lists only in-frame clones, some missing. This table has approximately 150,000 clones, under 90% appearing once. The specimen was peripheral blood. These receptors were collected from a human donor in a cohort sampled during active COVID-19.

The chain recombines TRBV10-3 with TRBJ2-7, with 10 positions matching TRBD2. Germline CDR1 reads ENHRY; CDR2 reads SYGVKD. The CDR3 spans 13 residues. V lost 8 bases to trimming and J lost 3 bases; unmatched junction nucleotides: 4. The chain's CDR3 is CAIASSGSYEQYF. In DNA form, the CDR3 reads TGTGCCATCGCGTCTAGCGGGAGCTACGAGCAGTACTTC.

A single count supports this clone. The rearrangement uses TRBV18 and TRBJ1-6; D is possibly TRBD1 (6 bases). The CDR3 covers 15 residues. Germline CDR1 is KGHSH and CDR2 is LQKENI. Trimming left V 5 bases short and J 7 bases short, with 15 bases between. This CDR3 is CASSETVQGNSPLHF. The CDR3, as DNA: TGTGCCAGCTCAGAGACCGTGCAGGGGAATTCACCCCTCCACTTT.

This clone was picked up one time. The chain recombines TRBV28 with TRBJ2-7; 10 bases line up with TRBD2. Germline V lookup: CDR1 MDHEN, CDR2 SYDVKM. V was pared by 4 bases and J by 3 bases, with 9 bases of the junction left unmatched. This CDR3 has 16 residues. The CDR3 spells CASSSPGLAEYYEQYF. The CDR3 DNA reads TGTGCCAGCAGTTCTCCCGGACTAGCGGAATACTACGAGCAGTACTTC.

This chain joins TRBV7-2 and TRBJ2-7; 10 nucleotides align to TRBD1. Trimming at V came to 1 base and at J to 5 bases, leaving 5 bases not matched to a gene. Looked up from germline, CDR1 is SGHTA and CDR2 is FQGNSA. CDR3 size: 15 residues. Here the CDR3 DNA reads TGTGCCAGCAGCTTAGGGGGGACAGGGGCTAACGAGCAGTACTTC. This sequence encodes CASSLGGTGANEQYF.

A single count supports this clone. The V gene is TRBV4-3, the J gene TRBJ2-1; 10 nucleotides align to TRBD2. Germline loops: CDR1 LGHNA, CDR2 YSLEER. The CDR3 contains 16 residues. Trimming at V came to 0 bases and at J to 6 bases, leaving 5 bases not matched to a gene. Here the CDR3 DNA reads TGCGCCAGCAGCCAAGACATGGCTAGCGGGAGCAATGAGCAGTTCTTC. Protein: CASSQDMASGSNEQFF.

V gene TRBV4-3 combines with J gene TRBJ1-6; 8 nucleotides line up with TRBD1. The V gene end was trimmed by 1 base and the J gene end by 5 bases; junction bases not matched to a gene: 1. The CDR3 has 15 residues. Looked up from germline, CDR1 is LGHNA and CDR2 is YSLEER. Written as DNA, the CDR3 is TGCGCCAGCAGCCAAGGGACAGGGCATAATTCACCCCTCCACTTT. It is translated as CASSQGTGHNSPLHF.

The chain combines TRBV15 with TRBJ2-7; 9 nucleotides agree with TRBD2. The germline gives CDR1 LNHNV, CDR2 YYDKDF (reference sequence). V lost 0 bases and J lost 3; bases outside the gene matches: 3. CDR3 length: 15 residues. As DNA, the CDR3 is TGTGCCACCAGCAGAGATCTAGCGGGATTCTACGAGCAGTACTTC. The encoded protein is CATSRDLAGFYEQYF.

The chain uses TRBV4-3 and TRBJ2-7, with a possible D match to TRBD1 (5 bases). Looked up from germline, CDR1 is LGHNA and CDR2 is YSLEER. Trimming took 0 bases from V and 0 from J, leaving 12 bases between them. The CDR3 is made up of 16 amino acids. The CDR3 loop reads CASSQELRTSSYEQYF. The CDR3 nucleotides read TGCGCCAGCAGCCAAGAACTTCGGACAAGCTCCTACGAGCAGTACTTC.

The rearrangement links TRBV4-1 to TRBJ1-4, with no clear D. The germline V gene encodes CDR1 MGHRA and CDR2 YSYEKL. CDR3 length: 16 amino acids. Trimming cost V 2 bases and J 4 bases, with 14 bases left between them. CDR3 sequence (DNA): TGCGCCAGCAGCCAATGGTCGTCCGGAGGTAATGAAAAACTGTTTTTT. Protein sequence: CASSQWSSGGNEKLFF.

The chain links TRBV24-1 to TRBJ2-1, with 7 nucleotides matching TRBD2. CDR1 is KGHDR and CDR2 is SFDVKD in the germline V gene. The CDR3 is 18 residues long. The V gene end was trimmed by 3 bases and the J gene end by 0 bases; junction bases not matched to a gene: 10. The CDR3 loop is CATSDHLTGGGSYNEQFF. CDR3 nucleotide sequence: TGTGCCACCAGTGATCACCTCACAGGCGGGGGCTCCTACAATGAGCAGTTCTTC.

In DNA, the CDR3 is TGCGCCAGCAGCTTGTCGACAGCTATGAACACTGAAGCTTTCTTT. The encoded protein is CASSLSTAMNTEAFF. This chain links TRBV5-1 with TRBJ1-1, with a possible D match to TRBD1 (5 bases). The germline CDR1 and CDR2 sequences are SGHRS and YFSETQ. This CDR3 contains 15 residues. Trimming removed 1 base from V and 0 bases from J, with 10 bases in between.

This clone was counted once. The chain combines TRBV4-1 with TRBJ1-4; maybe TRBD1 (6 bases). The CDR3 extends over 18 amino acids. The V end was cut by 0 bases, the J end by 0 bases, with 14 bases between. Germline-derived CDR1 and CDR2 are MGHRA and YSYEKL. The CDR3 DNA follows: TGCGCCAGCAGCCAAGATCCGTCCGCAGGGGCAACTAATGAAAAACTGTTTTTT. Translated: CASSQDPSAGATNEKLFF.